The table lists the clone carrying this TCR beta chain with a few counts. No antigen is known for it. The identical CDR3 is also encoded by other nucleotide sequences in the sample. With V trimmed by 5 bases and J by 0 bases, 4 bases remained unmatched. CDR1 and CDR2 from the germline V gene are SGHDT and YYEEEE. The CDR3 has 15 residues. The sample originates from a study of cytomegalovirus exposure and HLA in healthy donors. 13 Jbeta primers and 60 Vbeta primers were used for the PCR. Assay used: immunoSEQ multiplex PCR; TCRdb lists only in-frame clones, some missing. The sample shows 100,000 to 150,000 clones, around 8.5% of them seen only once. The study's findings and limits: As a later analysis showed, a missense DCLRE1C variant was linked to trimming of TCR beta V- and J-genes. TCR beta sequences reportedly predicted the HLA-A and HLA-B alleles of most subjects accurately. Common viral pathogens (according to a later analysis) appeared linked to several of the most significant clusters. In an earlier analysis, productive rearrangement rates for most beta V segments clustered near 87% or 30%.

The chain has TRBV5-6 and TRBJ2-2, with 7 bases matching TRBD2. The TCR comes from a man aged 40-55 years in good health and CMV-seronegative. The sequenced sample was PBMCs. CDR3: CASSWGGANTGELFF. DNA of the CDR3: TGTGCCAGCAGTTGGGGGGGTGCGAACACCGGGGAGCTGTTTTTT.